One and the same sample provided the 10 T cell receptor beta chains below, sequenced in a study of cytomegalovirus exposure and HLA in healthy donors. Primers for the PCR totalled 60 Vbeta and 13 Jbeta. Here immunoSEQ multiplex PCR was the method, and the copy in TCRdb shows in-frame clones only, minus some. Found here are 60,000 to 75,000 clones, approximately 80% of them singletons; the top ten hold 7.8%. Sequenced material: PBMCs. These receptors were collected from a man younger than 35 in good health and CMV-seropositive.

The chain employs TRBV11-3 and TRBJ2-5; 7 bases are shared with TRBD1. This CDR3 is built from 14 residues. The germline V gene has CDR1 SGHNT and CDR2 YENEEA. J gave up 5 bases and V 4 bases, and 7 bases lay outside the gene matches. The CDR3 loop reads CASSSHRGSETQYF. The CDR3, as DNA: TGTGCCAGCAGCTCCCACAGGGGTTCGGAGACCCAGTACTTC.

Only a few counts were recorded for this clone. V usage is TRBV6-1 and J usage is TRBJ1-1, with 7 bases fitting TRBD1. The V gene's germline CDR1 is MNHNS and CDR2 SASEGT. The V segment lost 11 bases and the J segment 0 bases; nucleotides outside the gene matches: 9. The CDR3 spans 14 residues. CDR3 sequence reads: CAASRGQMNTEAFF. The CDR3 nucleotides read TGTGCCGCCTCACGGGGACAGATGAACACTGAAGCTTTCTTT.

The V and J genes are TRBV29-1 and TRBJ1-1; possible D gene TRBD1, 5 bases. Germline V gene data show CDR1 as SQVTM and CDR2 as ANQGSEA. The CDR3 is 13 amino acids. V lost 0 bases to trimming and J lost 10 bases, with 15 bases between them. CDR3 loop: CSVEEGGGGTAFF. Written as DNA, the CDR3 is TGCAGCGTTGAAGAAGGTGGGGGGGGAACAGCTTTCTTT. Based on the CDR3 plus reference TRBV29-1 and TRBJ1-1, the full variable domain is SAVISQKPSRDICQRGTSLTIQCQVDSQVTMMFWYRQQPGQSLTLIATANQGSEATYESGFVIDKFPISRPNLTFSTLTVSNMSPEDSSIYLCSVEEGGGGTAFFGQGTRLTVV.

In this sample, this clone turned up once. The chain couples TRBV7-9 to TRBJ2-7; perhaps TRBD2 as D (6 bases). Germline V gene data show CDR1 as SEHNR and CDR2 as FQNEAQ (reference sequence). This CDR3 contains 13 residues. Trimming pared 5 bases from V and 5 bases from J, leaving 13 bases between. In nucleotides, the CDR3 is TGTGCCAGCAGCGTCTACGGGACTGACGAGCAGTACTTC. Protein: CASSVYGTDEQYF.

This clone turned up a few times. The chain couples TRBV4-1 to TRBJ1-4; 9 bases line up with TRBD1. CDR3 length equals 17 residues. V dropped 2 bases and J dropped 2; count of bases not matched to a gene: 6. Germline CDR1 MGHRA, CDR2 YSYEKL. CDR3 sequence (DNA): TGCGCCAGCAGCCAATTTGGACAGGGGTTTACTAATGAAAAACTGTTTTTT. Its protein is CASSQFGQGFTNEKLFF.

The V and J genes are TRBV7-6 and TRBJ2-7, with D unresolved. The CDR3 loop spans 15 amino acids. Germline CDR1 and CDR2: SGHVS and FNYEAQ. Trimming took off 1 base at V and 1 base at J, with 11 bases between the two ends. The chain's CDR3 is CASSLGAAISYEQYF. In DNA form, the CDR3 reads TGTGCCAGCAGCTTAGGGGCAGCCATATCCTACGAGCAGTACTTC.

J is TRBJ2-1 and V is TRBV7-8, with D perhaps TRBD2 (6 bases). The ends were cut back, 1 base at V and 8 bases at J, with 15 bases in the middle. Germline assignment: CDR1 SGHVS and CDR2 FQNEAQ. The CDR3 has 15 amino acids. In nucleotides, the CDR3 is TGTGCCAGCAGCTTAGGGGGACTCCGGCTCGATGAGCAGTTCTTC. Translation gives CASSLGGLRLDEQFF.

This chain connects TRBV6-6 to TRBJ2-3; D is undetermined. CDR1 is MNHNY, CDR2 SVGAGI, per germline (reference sequence). The CDR3 consists of 14 residues. V lost 8 bases to trimming and J lost 2 bases, with 14 bases between them. In nucleotides, the CDR3 is TGTGCCAGCGAAGCAGGCCTAACCACAGATACGCAGTATTTT. This encodes CASEAGLTTDTQYF.

This clone was seen more than once but under ten times. The chain recombines TRBV4-2 with TRBJ2-3, with TRBD2 matching 7 bases. CDR3 size: 16 residues. Looked up from germline, CDR1 is LGHNA and CDR2 is YNFKEQ. Losses at the gene ends were 0 bases for V and 4 bases for J; bases not matched to a gene: 7. The CDR3 DNA is TGTGCCAGCAGCCAAGAGGCGGCGGGAGAACCAGATACGCAGTATTTT. This encodes CASSQEAAGEPDTQYF.

This clone was found once. The V call is TRBV2, the J call TRBJ1-5; 10 nucleotides match TRBD1. CDR3 size: 16 residues. Germline V CDR1 and CDR2: SNHLY, FYNNEI. V trimming: 7 bases; J trimming: 4 bases; junction bases outside the gene matches: 10. The CDR3: CASNRDRGAANQPQHF. The CDR3 nucleotides are TGTGCCAGCAATCGGGACAGGGGAGCAGCAAATCAGCCCCAGCATTTT. Looking up the rest from reference TRBV2 and TRBJ1-5 gives the full variable domain: EPEVTQTPSHQVTQMGQEVILRCVPISNHLYFYWYRQILGQKVEFLVSFYNNEISEKSEIFDDQFSVERPDGSNFTLKIRSTKLEDSAMYFCASNRDRGAANQPQHFGDGTRLSIL.